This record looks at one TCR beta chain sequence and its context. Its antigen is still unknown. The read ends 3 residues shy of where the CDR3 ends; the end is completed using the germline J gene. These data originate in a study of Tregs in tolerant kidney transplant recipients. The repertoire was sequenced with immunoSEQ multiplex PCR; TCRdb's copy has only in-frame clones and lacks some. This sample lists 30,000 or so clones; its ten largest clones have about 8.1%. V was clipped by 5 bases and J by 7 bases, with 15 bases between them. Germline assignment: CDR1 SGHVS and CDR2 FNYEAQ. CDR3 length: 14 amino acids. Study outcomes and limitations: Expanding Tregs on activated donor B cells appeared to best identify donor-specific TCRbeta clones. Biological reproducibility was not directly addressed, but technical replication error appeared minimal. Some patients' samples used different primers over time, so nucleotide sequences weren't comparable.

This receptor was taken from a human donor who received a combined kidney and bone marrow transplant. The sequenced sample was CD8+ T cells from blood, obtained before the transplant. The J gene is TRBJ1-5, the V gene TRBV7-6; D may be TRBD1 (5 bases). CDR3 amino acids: CASSPSRAGQPQHF. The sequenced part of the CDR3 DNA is TGTGCCAGCAGCCCCAGCAGGGCGGGGCAGCCC.